This T cell receptor beta chain emerged from a study of control samples from healthy donors and cancer patients. The CDR3 spans 14 residues. Trimming pared 4 bases from V and 7 bases from J, leaving 15 bases between. CDR1 is SGHRS and CDR2 is YFSETQ in the germline V gene. Clones were read by immunoSEQ multiplex PCR, and TCRdb kept only the in-frame ones, dropping some. The sample shows some 100,000 clones, around 89% of them seen only once. The rearrangement links TRBV5-1 to TRBJ1-5; D uncertain. Specimen: blood. The clonotype originates from a woman in her forties or fifties in good health. The CDR3 protein is CASSLSGGNQPQHF. The CDR3 bases are TGCGCCAGCAGCCTTTCGGGTGGGAACCAGCCCCAGCATTTT.